This T cell receptor (beta chain) was sequenced during a study of T-cell reconstitution after alpha-beta-depleted transplantation in children. Overall study findings and caveats: Most T-cell counts and diversity one year after the transplant came from T cells that were newly produced.

It was with unique molecular identifiers that the TCRbeta library was prepared. MiXCR, run by TCRdb on the PCR reads, gives a single entry per CDR3 protein. The sample yields 750,000 to 950,000 distinct CDR3 sequences, 15% to 20% seen once. In the case of this clonotype: Its antigen is not identified.

The V and J ends lost 5 bases and 0 bases, in that order; junction bases with no gene match: 7. Looked up from germline, CDR1 is MNHEY and CDR2 is SVGAGI. This CDR3 comprises 16 residues. The clonotype was recovered from a male patient under 18 who had a stem cell transplant for acute lymphoblastic leukemia, so the T cells may come from the graft donor. Material: PBMCs, mostly from graft donor cells, obtained 360 days after TCRalphabeta/CD19-depleted stem cell transplant. This rearrangement joins TRBV6-5 to TRBJ1-3, with 7 bases lining up with TRBD1. CDR3 residues: CASSLHRTGSGNTIYF. In nucleotides, the CDR3 is TGTGCCAGCAGTCTACACCGGACAGGCTCTGGAAACACCATATATTTT.